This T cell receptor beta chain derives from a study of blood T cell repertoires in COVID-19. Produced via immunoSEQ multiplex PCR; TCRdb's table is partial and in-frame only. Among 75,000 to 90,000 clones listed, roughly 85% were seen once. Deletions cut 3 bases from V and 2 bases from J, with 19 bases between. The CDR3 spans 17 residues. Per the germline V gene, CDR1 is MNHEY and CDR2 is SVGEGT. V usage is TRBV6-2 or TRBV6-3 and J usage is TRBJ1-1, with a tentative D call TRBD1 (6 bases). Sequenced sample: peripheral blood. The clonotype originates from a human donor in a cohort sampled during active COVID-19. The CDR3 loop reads CASSYNEGQPINTEAFF. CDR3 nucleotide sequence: TGTGCCAGCAGTTATAACGAAGGACAGCCTATCAACACTGAAGCTTTCTTT.